A selection of T cell receptor beta chains follows, all from one sample in a study of identical twins. TCRdb used MiXCR to reprocess the 5' RACE reads, holding one entry per CDR3 protein. The table includes about 660,000 distinct CDR3 sequences, 8.5% to 9.5% detected once. This sample was shared with a second study, whose subject was yellow fever vaccine responses in identical twins.

The material sequenced was PBMCs. Receptors originate from a woman aged 18-29 years in good health. CDR3s include the opening cysteine and the closing phenylalanine or tryptophan. A D gene is named only where the DNA matches it firmly.

D gene	V gene	J gene	CDR3 length	CDR3 protein
TRBD2	TRBV24-1	TRBJ2-2	11	CATREAGELFF
TRBD1	TRBV12-3/TRBV12-4	TRBJ2-7	15	CASSRGQGTPYEQYF
-	TRBV18	TRBJ2-3	17	CASSPLKGGGTTDTQYF
TRBD1	TRBV7-9	TRBJ1-2	13	CASTPTGADGYTF
TRBD2	TRBV30	TRBJ2-3	16	CAWEPSGGASTDTQYF
-	TRBV5-1	TRBJ2-1	16	CASSLQGGTVYNEQFF
TRBD2	TRBV20-1	TRBJ2-1	17	CSAQGLAGAQSYNEQFF
-	TRBV9	TRBJ2-3	15	CASSAERLARDTQYF
-	TRBV20-1	TRBJ2-5	15	CSARDYGVVGETQYF
-	TRBV27	TRBJ1-5	12	CASSPQNQPQHF
-	TRBV6-5	TRBJ2-5	15	CASSYIGREQETQYF